This T cell receptor beta chain was sequenced in a study of blood T cell repertoires in COVID-19. Study in general: The study drew acute and convalescent COVID-19 samples from the United States, Italy and Spain. T cells, B-cell-depleted T cells, or PBMCs provided the cDNA or gDNA that served as material.

While infection was still active, Seattle patients were enrolled and then followed longitudinally. Deletions cut 9 bases from V and 4 bases from J, with 16 bases between. CDR3 length equals 14 residues. Germline CDR1 is LNHDA and CDR2 is SQIVND (reference sequence). Sequenced by immunoSEQ multiplex PCR; TCRdb stores in-frame clones only, minus some. The data contain 200,000 to 300,000 clones, roughly 81% of them singletons. The receptor was isolated from a woman of 80 years or more with COVID-19, enrolled during active disease. The chain has TRBV19 and TRBJ1-5, with a tentative D call TRBD1 (5 bases). Sequenced material: peripheral blood. The CDR3 reads CASNLLQVNQPQHF. In DNA, the CDR3 is TGTGCCAGCAACCTCCTACAGGTTAATCAGCCCCAGCATTTT. Using reference TRBV19 and TRBJ1-5 for the parts outside the CDR3, the full variable domain is DGGITQSPKYLFRKEGQNVTLSCEQNLNHDAMYWYRQDPGQGLRLIYYSQIVNDFQKGDIAEGYSVSREKKESFPLTVTSAQKNPTAFYLCASNLLQVNQPQHFGDGTRLSIL.